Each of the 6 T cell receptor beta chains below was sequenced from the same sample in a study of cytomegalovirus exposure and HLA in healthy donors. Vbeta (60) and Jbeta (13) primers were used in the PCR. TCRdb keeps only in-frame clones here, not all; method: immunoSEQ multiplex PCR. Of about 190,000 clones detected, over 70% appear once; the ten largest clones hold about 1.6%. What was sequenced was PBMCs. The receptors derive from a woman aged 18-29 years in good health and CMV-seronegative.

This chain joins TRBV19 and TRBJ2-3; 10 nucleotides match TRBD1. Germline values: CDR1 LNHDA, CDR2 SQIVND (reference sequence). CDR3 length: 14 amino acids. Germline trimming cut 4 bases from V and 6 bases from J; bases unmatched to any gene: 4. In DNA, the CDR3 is TGTGCCAGTAGTACCCGACAGGGGGCGGATACGCAGTATTTT. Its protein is CASSTRQGADTQYF.

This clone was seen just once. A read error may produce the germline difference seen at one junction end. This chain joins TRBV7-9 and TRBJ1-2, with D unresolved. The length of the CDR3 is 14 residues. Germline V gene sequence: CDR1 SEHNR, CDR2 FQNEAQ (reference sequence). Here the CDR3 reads CSSSLVVTTYGYTF. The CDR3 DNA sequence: TGTTCCAGCAGCTTAGTAGTCACGACTTATGGCTACACCTTC.

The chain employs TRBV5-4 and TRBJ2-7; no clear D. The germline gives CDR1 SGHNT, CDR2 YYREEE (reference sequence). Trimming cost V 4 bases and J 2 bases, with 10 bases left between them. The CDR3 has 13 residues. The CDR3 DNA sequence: TGTGCCAGCAGCGACCGGGTGACCTACGAGCAGTACTTC. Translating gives CASSDRVTYEQYF.

CDR3 nucleotide sequence: TGTGCCAGCAGTCCAGCGTTTACAGACAGCCAATATGAAGCTTTCTTT. Protein: CASSPAFTDSQYEAFF. V and J are TRBV28 and TRBJ1-1; a weak D match, TRBD1 (5 bases). The V end lost 5 bases, the J end lost 7 bases, and 23 bases lay between the germline ends. Germline lookup yields CDR1 MDHEN and CDR2 SYDVKM. This CDR3 is 16 amino acids long.

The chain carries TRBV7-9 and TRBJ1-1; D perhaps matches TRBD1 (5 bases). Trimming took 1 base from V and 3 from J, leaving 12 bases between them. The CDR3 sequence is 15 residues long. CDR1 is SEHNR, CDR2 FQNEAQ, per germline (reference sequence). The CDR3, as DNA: TGTGCCAGCAGCTTAGAGGCAGGGAAGTACACTGAAGCTTTCTTT. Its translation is CASSLEAGKYTEAFF.

The CDR3 protein is CATRETGNSYEQYF. In DNA, the CDR3 is TGTGCCACCAGGGAGACAGGGAATTCATACGAGCAGTACTTC. J is TRBJ2-7 and V is TRBV15; 7 bases align to TRBD1. The CDR3 is made up of 14 amino acids. Germline V gene lookup returns CDR1 LNHNV and CDR2 YYDKDF (reference sequence). Trimming removed 6 bases from V and 4 bases from J; junction bases left unmatched: 9.